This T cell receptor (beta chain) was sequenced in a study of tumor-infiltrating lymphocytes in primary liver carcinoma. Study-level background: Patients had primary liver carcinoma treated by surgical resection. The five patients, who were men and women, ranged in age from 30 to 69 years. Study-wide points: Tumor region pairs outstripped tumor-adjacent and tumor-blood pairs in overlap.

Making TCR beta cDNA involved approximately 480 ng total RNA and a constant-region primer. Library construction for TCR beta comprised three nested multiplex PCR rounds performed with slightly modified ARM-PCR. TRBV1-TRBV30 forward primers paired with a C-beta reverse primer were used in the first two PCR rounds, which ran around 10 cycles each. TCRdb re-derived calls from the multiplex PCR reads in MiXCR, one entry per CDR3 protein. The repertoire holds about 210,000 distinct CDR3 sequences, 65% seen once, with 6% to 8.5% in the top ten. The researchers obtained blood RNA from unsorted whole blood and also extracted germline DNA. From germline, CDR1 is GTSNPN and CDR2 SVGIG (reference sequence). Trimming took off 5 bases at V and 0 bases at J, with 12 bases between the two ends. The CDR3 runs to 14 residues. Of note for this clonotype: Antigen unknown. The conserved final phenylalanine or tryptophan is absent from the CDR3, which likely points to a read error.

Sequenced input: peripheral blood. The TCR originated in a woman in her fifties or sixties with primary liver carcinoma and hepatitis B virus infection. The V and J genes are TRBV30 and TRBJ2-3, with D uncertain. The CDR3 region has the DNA TGTGCCTGGGGTACCGGGCCTAGCACAGATACGCAGTATTCT. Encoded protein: CAWGTGPSTDTQYS.